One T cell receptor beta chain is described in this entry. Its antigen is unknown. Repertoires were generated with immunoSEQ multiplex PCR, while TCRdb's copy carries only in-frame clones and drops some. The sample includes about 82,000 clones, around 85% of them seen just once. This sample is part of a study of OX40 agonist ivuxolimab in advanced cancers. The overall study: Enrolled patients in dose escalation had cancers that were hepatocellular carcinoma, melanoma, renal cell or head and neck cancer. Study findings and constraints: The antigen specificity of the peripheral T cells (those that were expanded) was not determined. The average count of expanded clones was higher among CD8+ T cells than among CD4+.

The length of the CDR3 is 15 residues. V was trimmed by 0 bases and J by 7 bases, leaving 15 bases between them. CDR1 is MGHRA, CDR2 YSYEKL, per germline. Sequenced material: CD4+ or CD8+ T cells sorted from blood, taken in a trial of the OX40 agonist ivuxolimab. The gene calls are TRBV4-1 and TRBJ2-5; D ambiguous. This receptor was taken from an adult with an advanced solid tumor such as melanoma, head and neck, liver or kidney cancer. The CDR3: CASSQDLGRLGTQYF. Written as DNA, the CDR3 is TGCGCCAGCAGCCAAGATCTCGGCAGATTAGGGACCCAGTACTTC.